This is a list of T cell receptor beta chains from one sample in a study of PD-1 blockade in mismatch repair-deficient tumors. Some clones are missing from TCRdb's copy, which holds only in-frame ones; the method was immunoSEQ multiplex PCR. The sample lists about 110,000 clones, roughly 80% occurring once. Sequenced material: peripheral blood, taken 60 weeks after starting pembrolizumab. These receptors were taken from an adult with mismatch repair-deficient cancer. CDR3s include the opening cysteine and the closing phenylalanine or tryptophan. The order of the fields is CDR3 protein, CDR3 DNA, CDR3 length, D gene, J gene, V gene, clone size. A D gene is named only where the DNA matches it firmly. Size tells how often a clone was seen (once, few, many) or the class of an expanded clone, and some rows leave it out.

CASPTGEGIPEAFF TGTGCCAGCCCAACGGGGGAAGGGATACCTGAAGCTTTCTTT 14 NA TRBJ1-1 TRBV6-1 NA
CASSRDRGSDTQYF TGTGCCAGCAGCCGGGACAGGGGGTCAGATACGCAGTATTTT 14 TRBD1 TRBJ2-3 TRBV5-7 NA
CASSLVTSNQPQHF TGTGCCAGCAGCTTGGTAACGAGCAATCAGCCCCAGCATTTT 14 NA TRBJ1-5 TRBV5-6 NA
CASSLEGDYPYEQYF TGTGCCAGCAGCTTGGAAGGGGATTATCCCTACGAGCAGTACTTC 15 NA TRBJ2-7 TRBV5-5 NA
CASSLLGLYTEAFF TGCGCCAGCAGCTTGTTAGGGTTGTACACTGAAGCTTTCTTT 14 NA TRBJ1-1 TRBV5-1 NA
CASSVDVGQETQYF TGTGCCAGCAGCGTAGATGTAGGGCAAGAGACCCAGTACTTC 14 NA TRBJ2-5 TRBV9 NA
CASSLQGVGTEAFF TGCGCCAGCAGCTTACAGGGGGTGGGCACTGAAGCTTTCTTT 14 TRBD1 TRBJ1-1 TRBV5-1 NA
CATSRDLAYYGYTF TGTGCCACCAGCAGAGATCTCGCGTACTATGGCTACACCTTC 14 NA TRBJ1-2 TRBV15 NA
CATSRERTDTQYF TGTGCCACCAGCAGAGAACGCACAGATACGCAGTATTTT 13 NA TRBJ2-3 TRBV15 NA
CASSFSEGGLNTEAFF TGTGCCAGCAGCTTCTCGGAGGGGGGGCTGAACACTGAAGCTTTCTTT 16 NA TRBJ1-1 TRBV21-1 once
CASSLNGGGLDEQYF TGTGCCAGCAGCTTAAATGGGGGGGGGTTGGACGAGCAGTACTTC 15 TRBD2 TRBJ2-7 TRBV7-6 NA
CASSLGARVNTGELFF TGTGCCAGCAGCTTAGGGGCACGGGTGAACACCGGGGAGCTGTTTTTT 16 NA TRBJ2-2 TRBV7-2 NA
CASSLGQGVDTEAFF TGCGCCAGCAGCTTGGGTCAGGGGGTAGACACTGAAGCTTTCTTT 15 TRBD1 TRBJ1-1 TRBV5-1 NA
CASSLGQMNTEAFF TGTGCCAGCAGCTTAGGACAGATGAACACTGAAGCTTTCTTT 14 NA TRBJ1-1 TRBV5-8 NA
CASSTGLAGHNEQFF TGTGCCAGTAGTACTGGACTAGCGGGACACAATGAGCAGTTCTTC 15 TRBD2 TRBJ2-1 TRBV19 NA
CASRRLAGVGNEQFF TGTGCCAGCAGGCGCCTAGCGGGAGTTGGCAATGAGCAGTTCTTC 15 TRBD2 TRBJ2-1 TRBV6-5 NA
CASGTGGSYNEQFF TGCGCCAGCGGCACAGGGGGCTCCTACAATGAGCAGTTCTTC 14 TRBD1 TRBJ2-1 TRBV5-1 NA
CASSQDAVAGVRELFF TGTGCCAGCAGCCAAGACGCGGTAGCGGGAGTTCGGGAGCTGTTTTTT 16 TRBD2 TRBJ2-2 TRBV14 few
CASSQDKSYEQYF TGTGCCAGCAGCCAGGACAAGAGCTACGAGCAGTACTTC 13 NA TRBJ2-7 TRBV7-9 NA
CASSLGGVNTGELFF TGTGCCAGCAGTCTCGGAGGGGTAAACACCGGGGAGCTGTTTTTT 15 NA TRBJ2-2 TRBV9 NA
CASSEATGELFF TGCGCCAGCAGTGAGGCCACCGGGGAGCTGTTTTTT 12 NA TRBJ2-2 TRBV10-2 NA
CASSPLLDNEQFF TGTGCCAGCTCACCACTCCTCGACAATGAGCAGTTCTTC 13 NA TRBJ2-1 TRBV18 NA
CASSSRQGPGVNTEAFF TGTGCCAGCAGTTCACGACAGGGGCCAGGGGTGAACACTGAAGCTTTCTTT 17 TRBD1 TRBJ1-1 TRBV27 NA
CASSSGRANEKLFF TGTGCCAGCAGCTCGGGCAGGGCTAATGAAAAACTGTTTTTT 14 NA TRBJ1-4 TRBV7-9 NA
CASSPSGGRAETQYF TGTGCCAGCAGCCCATCTGGGGGGAGGGCAGAGACCCAGTACTTC 15 TRBD2 TRBJ2-5 TRBV5-4 NA
CASRGELTGMNTEAFF TGTGCCAGCAGGGGGGAATTAACAGGAATGAACACTGAAGCTTTCTTT 16 NA TRBJ1-1 TRBV7-9 NA
CASSTGGGEETQYF TGTGCCAGCAGCACAGGGGGCGGTGAGGAGACCCAGTACTTC 14 TRBD1 TRBJ2-5 TRBV7-9 NA
CASSQGTSDTQYF TGCGCCAGCAGCCAAGGGACTAGTGATACGCAGTATTTT 13 TRBD2 TRBJ2-3 TRBV4-1 once
CASSLRAGYEQYF TGTGCTAGCAGCCTACGAGCGGGCTACGAGCAGTACTTC 13 NA TRBJ2-7 TRBV7-7 few
CASSIGLAGDGDTQYF TGTGCCAGCTCAATTGGACTAGCGGGGGATGGAGATACGCAGTATTTT 16 TRBD2 TRBJ2-3 TRBV18 NA
CASSVEGVGPRGDTQYF TGTGCCAGCAGCGTAGAGGGAGTAGGGCCCCGGGGAGATACGCAGTATTTT 17 NA TRBJ2-3 TRBV9 NA
CASSVGRSNKNIQYF TGTGCCAGCAGCGTAGGTAGATCGAACAAAAACATTCAGTACTTC 15 NA TRBJ2-4 TRBV9 NA
CAWSGRTSGTSNEQFF TGTGCCTGGAGTGGAAGGACTAGCGGGACGTCTAATGAGCAGTTCTTC 16 TRBD2 TRBJ2-1 TRBV30 NA